The rows below give T cell receptor beta chains drawn from one sample of a study of T cell changes during pregnancy in multiple sclerosis. Repertoires were generated with immunoSEQ multiplex PCR, while TCRdb's copy carries only in-frame clones and drops some. The sample yields 30,000 to 40,000 clones, roughly 89% seen once. The sample in question was CD4+ T cells from peripheral blood mononuclear cells, obtained in the second trimester of pregnancy. These receptor sequences come from a female donor in good health, enrolled as a control in a pregnancy study. The CDR3 runs from the conserved cysteine through the conserved F or W. The D gene is left open where the match is weak. The size field is filled for only some rows; it gives once, few, many or a size class.

d_gene	j_gene	v_gene	abundance	CDR3aa	CDR3nt
.	TRBJ2-1	TRBV19	.	CASSIDLLGGGSNEQFF	TGTGCCAGTAGTATAGATCTATTAGGGGGGGGGAGCAATGAGCAGTTCTTC
TRBD2	TRBJ2-5	TRBV12-5	.	CAPGGQETQYF	TGTGCCCCGGGGGGGCAAGAGACCCAGTACTTC
TRBD2	TRBJ2-3	TRBV4-1	.	CASSLLAGGTDTQYF	TGCGCCAGCAGCCTCCTAGCGGGGGGCACAGATACGCAGTATTTT
.	TRBJ2-5	TRBV19	.	CASSIGLGRQETQYF	TGTGCCAGTAGTATAGGTCTGGGGAGGCAAGAGACCCAGTACTTC
.	TRBJ2-6	TRBV7-2	.	CASSRGTGANVLTF	TGTGCCAGCAGCAGAGGGACTGGGGCCAACGTCCTGACTTTC
.	TRBJ1-3	TRBV15	.	CATSRDWGAGNTIYF	TGTGCCACCAGCAGAGATTGGGGGGCTGGAAACACCATATATTTT
.	TRBJ2-1	TRBV7-9	.	CASSLPGAGNEQFF	TGTGCCAGCAGCTTACCAGGGGCCGGGAATGAGCAGTTCTTC
.	TRBJ1-5	TRBV7-8	once	CASSLGSQLSNQPQHF	TGTGCCAGCAGCTTAGGTTCACAGCTTAGCAATCAGCCCCAGCATTTT
.	TRBJ2-7	TRBV9	.	CASSAGLTSYEQYF	TGTGCCAGCAGCGCAGGACTGACTTCCTACGAGCAGTACTTC
.	TRBJ2-5	TRBV5-4	.	CASSGSRETQYF	TGTGCCAGCAGCGGGAGTCGGGAGACCCAGTACTTC
TRBD1	TRBJ2-7	TRBV18	.	CASSIGTGWYEQYF	TGTGCCAGCTCAATCGGGACAGGGTGGTACGAGCAGTACTTC
TRBD1	TRBJ2-2	TRBV11-2	.	CASSLGQGMKRALFF	TGTGCCAGCAGCTTAGGACAGGGCATGAAACGGGCGCTGTTTTTT
TRBD1	TRBJ1-3	TRBV5-6	.	CASSGTAVPIYF	TGTGCCAGCAGCGGGACAGCAGTCCCCATATATTTT
TRBD1	TRBJ2-6	TRBV19	.	CASRRQGSGANVLTF	TGTGCCAGTAGACGACAGGGGTCTGGGGCCAACGTCCTGACTTTC
TRBD1	TRBJ1-3	TRBV28	.	CASSSPATGEGNTIYF	TGTGCCAGCAGTTCCCCGGCAACAGGGGAAGGAAACACCATATATTTT
.	TRBJ2-3	TRBV7-2	.	CASSPFRGFGVTQYF	TGTGCCAGCAGTCCATTCAGGGGCTTCGGTGTTACGCAGTATTTT
.	TRBJ1-3	TRBV6-6	few	CASSSNRQARNTIYF	TGTGCCAGCAGTTCCAACCGACAGGCTAGAAACACCATATATTTT
TRBD2	TRBJ2-5	TRBV29-1	.	CSSLGGGRGTQYF	TGCAGCTCTCTGGGGGGGGGACGCGGGACCCAGTACTTC